Below, one TCR beta chain is given with its context. These data come from a study of blood T cell repertoires in COVID-19. Study-wide context: Sites in the United States, Italy and Spain provided acute and convalescent COVID-19 samples.

Original processing notes: Reference gene primers were amplified, and this amplification served to estimate nucleated cell counts. Measured with immunoSEQ multiplex PCR; TCRdb has only the in-frame clones, and not every one. V and J calls and clone size are given by that table; D and trimming were obtained from the DNA. The sample carries some 220,000 clones, around 80% recorded once. The CDR3 is 15 amino acids. Germline V CDR1 and CDR2: LNHDA, SQIVND (reference sequence). V was trimmed by 7 bases and J by 0 bases, leaving 13 bases between them. The source of this sequence is a woman in her sixties or seventies who had recovered from COVID-19. The chain combines TRBV19 with TRBJ1-5; D is perhaps TRBD1 (6 bases). Sequenced sample: peripheral blood. The chain's CDR3 is CASKGDRISNQPQHF. In DNA form, the CDR3 reads TGTGCCAGTAAAGGAGACAGGATTAGCAATCAGCCCCAGCATTTT.